A single sample is the source of the 25 T cell receptor beta chains below, sequenced in a study of T cells in localized non-small cell lung cancer. TCRdb's table, derived via immunoSEQ multiplex PCR, lists solely in-frame clones and lacks some. The sample yields about 24,000 clones, around 89% seen once. The specimen was peripheral blood mononuclear cells, collected before any cancer treatment. The receptors derive from a woman aged 35 to 69 with stage III lung adenocarcinoma.

The chain is built from TRBV11-3 and TRBJ1-1; D unresolved. This CDR3 has 14 residues. Looked up from germline, CDR1 is SGHNT and CDR2 is YENEEA. V lost 0 bases and J lost 0, with 5 bases in between. In DNA form, the CDR3 reads TGTGCCAGCAGCTTAGACAGGATGAACACTGAAGCTTTCTTT. Its translation: CASSLDRMNTEAFF.

V and J are TRBV6-5 and TRBJ2-7; the match to TRBD2 covers 9 bases. The V gene's germline CDR1 is MNHEY and CDR2 SVGAGI. The J segment lost 4 bases and the V segment lost 4 bases, leaving 5 bases of the junction unmatched. The CDR3 consists of 14 residues. This CDR3 reads CASSLAGGPYEQYF. DNA for the CDR3: TGTGCCAGCAGTTTGGCGGGAGGGCCTTACGAGCAGTACTTC.

The chain combines TRBV27 with TRBJ1-2; weak D call: TRBD1 (5 bases). Trimming removed 0 bases at V and 2 bases at J, with 13 bases between. The CDR3 totals 16 residues. Germline values: CDR1 MNHEY, CDR2 SMNVEV (reference sequence). The CDR3 coding sequence is TGTGCCAGCAGTTTATCGTTCCCAGGGACCAACTATGGCTACACCTTC. Its translation: CASSLSFPGTNYGYTF.

The table lists this clone with a count of one. This chain connects TRBV4-1 to TRBJ1-3; no reliable D call. Germline-derived CDR1 and CDR2 are MGHRA and YSYEKL. With 1 base removed from V and 12 bases from J, the gap between germline ends came to 7 bases. CDR3 length: 11 residues. The CDR3 region is CASSQVTHIYF. The CDR3 DNA sequence: TGCGCCAGCAGCCAAGTTACCCACATATATTTT.

J is TRBJ2-7 and V is TRBV11-2; no clear D. V lost 5 bases and J 1 base, leaving 6 bases between the germline ends. The CDR3 is made up of 12 amino acids. The V gene's germline CDR1 is SGHAT and CDR2 FQNNGV. CDR3 in amino acids: CASSPESYEQYF. The DNA of the CDR3 is TGTGCCAGCAGCCCAGAGTCCTACGAGCAGTACTTC.

The chain links TRBV6-5 to TRBJ1-6; 7 bases match TRBD1. The CDR3 has 14 amino acids. The J segment lost 8 bases and the V segment lost 5 bases, leaving 6 bases of the junction unmatched. Per the germline V gene, CDR1 is MNHEY and CDR2 is SVGAGI. CDR3 loop: CASSTGQEDSPLHF. The CDR3 DNA reads TGTGCCAGCAGTACCGGACAGGAGGATTCACCCCTCCACTTT.

The V and J genes are TRBV27 and TRBJ2-1, with D possibly being TRBD1 (5 bases). CDR3 length: 12 amino acids. CDR1 MNHEY and CDR2 SMNVEV come from the germline V gene (reference sequence). Trimming cost V 4 bases and J 7 bases, with 8 bases left between them. The CDR3 loop reads CASSSAGNEQFF. CDR3 in DNA: TGTGCCAGCAGTTCGGCAGGGAATGAGCAGTTCTTC.

This clone was observed a single time. The chain uses TRBV15 and TRBJ2-7; D possibly corresponds to TRBD1 (5 bases). The CDR3 contains 15 residues. Germline CDR1 LNHNV, CDR2 YYDKDF (reference sequence). V shed 0 bases and J shed 2 bases, with 11 bases lying between them. This chain's CDR3 is CATSRDLGRTYEQYF. The CDR3 nucleotides are TGTGCCACCAGCAGAGATTTGGGGCGGACCTACGAGCAGTACTTC.

The V and J genes are TRBV2 and TRBJ1-2; D gene unclear. The CDR3 covers 14 residues. The V gene lost 2 bases and the J gene lost 4 bases, with 11 bases spanning the gap. Germline V gene sequence: CDR1 SNHLY, CDR2 FYNNEI. CDR3 DNA: TGTGCCAGCAGTGAACAGGTGGCTCTCTATGGCTACACCTTC. The encoded protein is CASSEQVALYGYTF.

This clone was seen once. The chain employs TRBV15 and TRBJ1-3; D may be TRBD1 (5 bases). The CDR3 spans 15 residues. V lost 1 base and J 1 base, leaving 8 bases between the germline ends. Germline CDR1 reads LNHNV; CDR2 reads YYDKDF (reference sequence). The CDR3 sequence: CATSRGGGSGNTIYF. CDR3 in DNA: TGTGCCACCAGCAGAGGGGGCGGTTCTGGAAACACCATATATTTT.

The chain links TRBV5-5 to TRBJ1-6; weak D call: TRBD1 (6 bases). Germline-derived CDR1 and CDR2 are SGHKS and YYEKEE (reference sequence). The CDR3 loop spans 17 amino acids. Deletions cut 2 bases from V and 0 bases from J, with 12 bases between. CDR3 sequence (DNA): TGTGCCAGCAGCTTAATAGGACAGAGCTCCTATAATTCACCCCTCCACTTT. Residues: CASSLIGQSSYNSPLHF.

This chain uses TRBV27 with TRBJ2-1; 9 bases map to TRBD2. This CDR3 is built from 16 residues. Germline V gives CDR1 MNHEY, CDR2 SMNVEV (reference sequence). V lost 5 bases and J lost 4; bases outside the gene matches: 9. CDR3 in DNA: TGTGCCAGCAGTCCGTCCCTAGCGGGAAGTTACAATGAGCAGTTCTTC. Translating gives CASSPSLAGSYNEQFF.

This chain uses TRBV6-1 with TRBJ1-1; D may be TRBD1 (5 bases). The CDR3 covers 13 residues. V was cut by 0 bases and J by 9 bases, with 11 bases left in between. CDR1 MNHNS and CDR2 SASEGT come from the germline V gene. DNA for the CDR3: TGTGCCAGCAGTGAAGCTATAGGACAAAAAGCTTTCTTT. Encoded protein: CASSEAIGQKAFF.

This chain's CDR3 is CASSLVVRGGTDTQYF. The CDR3 DNA is TGTGCCAGCAGTTTAGTTGTGCGGGGGGGGACAGATACGCAGTATTTT. The V call is TRBV27, the J call TRBJ2-3; 9 nucleotides align to TRBD2. This CDR3 contains 16 residues. The trim removed 2 bases at V and 3 bases at J, leaving 6 bases unmatched. Germline lookup yields CDR1 MNHEY and CDR2 SMNVEV (reference sequence).

The chain uses TRBV4-3 and TRBJ1-5, with 7 bases that match TRBD1. The V segment lost 0 bases and the J segment 10 bases; nucleotides outside the gene matches: 15. Per germline, CDR1 LGHNA and CDR2 YSLEER. CDR3 length: 17 residues. DNA of the CDR3: TGCGCCAGCAGCCAAGATCCCGCGACAGGGCTTGGTGATCCCCAGCATTTT. This encodes CASSQDPATGLGDPQHF.

This chain uses TRBV6-5 with TRBJ1-3; D not certain. Trimming removed 7 bases at V and 0 bases at J, with 7 bases between. Germline V CDR1 and CDR2: MNHEY, SVGAGI. The length of the CDR3 is 13 residues. The CDR3, as DNA: TGTGCCAGCACCTCCCCCTCTGGAAACACCATATATTTT. This gives the protein CASTSPSGNTIYF.

The rearrangement joins TRBV5-5 to TRBJ2-7; D is ambiguous. Per germline, CDR1 SGHKS and CDR2 YYEKEE (reference sequence). CDR3 length equals 13 residues. The V and J ends lost 2 bases and 3 bases respectively, with 9 bases between them. This CDR3 reads CASSFGPIYEQYF. CDR3 sequence (DNA): TGTGCCAGCAGCTTCGGGCCGATCTACGAGCAGTACTTC. Complete variable domain (other parts from reference TRBV5-5 and TRBJ2-7): DAGVTQSPTHLIKTRGQQVTLRCSPISGHKSVSWYQQVLGQGPQFIFQYYEKEERGRGNFPDRFSARQFPNYSSELNVNALLLGDSALYLCASSFGPIYEQYFGPGTRLTVT.

The chain is built from TRBV4-1 and TRBJ2-7, with 15 bases that match TRBD2. The length of the CDR3 is 18 residues. From germline, CDR1 is MGHRA and CDR2 YSYEKL. Trimming at V came to 3 bases and at J to 1 base, leaving 7 bases not matched to a gene. The CDR3 loop reads CASSQGLAGGEESYEQYF. The DNA for the CDR3 is TGCGCCAGCAGCCAGGGACTAGCGGGGGGCGAAGAGTCCTACGAGCAGTACTTC.

The chain carries TRBV5-6 and TRBJ2-1; 10 positions match TRBD2. Germline-derived CDR1 and CDR2 are SGHDT and YYEEEE. This CDR3 has 17 amino acids. The V and J ends lost 4 bases and 1 base, in that order; junction bases with no gene match: 8. CDR3 sequence reads: CASSPASGGPSYNEQFF. The CDR3, as DNA: TGTGCCAGCAGCCCAGCTAGCGGGGGCCCGTCCTACAATGAGCAGTTCTTC.

CDR3 region: CASSIRDREFF. CDR3 coding DNA: TGTGCCAGTAGTATAAGGGACAGGGAGTTCTTC. The chain joins TRBV19 to TRBJ2-1; TRBD1 aligns across 9 bases. Trimming removed 2 bases from V and 14 bases from J; junction bases left unmatched: 1. CDR1 and CDR2 from the germline V gene are LNHDA and SQIVND (reference sequence). The CDR3 consists of 11 residues.

The rearrangement joins TRBV9 to TRBJ2-3; no clear D. CDR3 length: 15 amino acids. The V gene's germline CDR1 is SGDLS and CDR2 YYNGEE. V shed 3 bases and J shed 0 bases, with 11 bases lying between them. In DNA, the CDR3 is TGTGCCAGCAGCGCCCTACTTGTGAGCACAGATACGCAGTATTTT. This sequence encodes CASSALLVSTDTQYF.

The chain has TRBV10-3 and TRBJ1-4; D remains ambiguous. Germline CDR1 is ENHRY and CDR2 is SYGVKD. Trimming shortened V by 2 bases and J by 7 bases, and 8 bases separated the two germline ends. CDR3 length equals 13 residues. The CDR3 DNA reads TGTGCCATCAGTGAGGTGATAGGTGAAAAACTGTTTTTT. As protein: CAISEVIGEKLFF.

This chain uses TRBV11-2 with TRBJ1-1; a possible D gene is TRBD1 (6 bases). The CDR3 runs to 15 residues. Trimming pared 5 bases from V and 1 base from J, leaving 14 bases between. CDR1 is SGHAT and CDR2 is FQNNGV in the germline V gene. This CDR3 is CASSRLPDRNTEAFF. The CDR3, as DNA: TGTGCCAGCAGCCGACTCCCGGACAGGAACACTGAAGCTTTCTTT.

The V call is TRBV6-1, the J call TRBJ2-4; 8 nucleotides line up with TRBD1. The ends lost 3 bases at V and 0 bases at J; junction bases unmatched: 1. Germline CDR1 and CDR2: MNHNS and SASEGT. The CDR3 totals 15 residues. In DNA, the CDR3 is TGTGCCAGCAGTGAGACAGGGGTAGCCAAAAACATTCAGTACTTC. It encodes CASSETGVAKNIQYF.

This sequence joins TRBV7-9 and TRBJ1-4; D remains ambiguous. Between the trimmed V and J ends, which lost 2 bases and 0 bases, there was a span of 7 bases. Germline V lookup: CDR1 SEHNR, CDR2 FQNEAQ (reference sequence). The CDR3 length is 15 residues. The CDR3 loop is CASSLFGATNEKLFF. DNA of the CDR3: TGTGCCAGCAGCTTATTCGGGGCAACTAATGAAAAACTGTTTTTT. Using reference TRBV7-9 and TRBJ1-4 for the parts outside the CDR3, the full variable domain is DTGVSQNPRHKITKRGQNVTFRCDPISEHNRLYWYRQTLGQGPEFLTYFQNEAQLEKSRLLSDRFSAERPKGSFSTLEIQRTEQGDSAMYLCASSLFGATNEKLFFGSGTQLSVL.